Each of the 25 T cell receptor beta chains below was sequenced from the same sample in a study of blood T cell repertoires in COVID-19. TCRdb keeps only in-frame clones here, not all; method: immunoSEQ multiplex PCR. The table includes about 36,000 clones, around 90% detected once. The sequencing input was peripheral blood. These TCRs come from a man in his sixties with acute or convalescent COVID-19.

The chain recombines TRBV11-3 with TRBJ2-7; possible D gene TRBD2, 5 bases. Germline CDR1 and CDR2: SGHNT and YENEEA. CDR3 length: 16 amino acids. V gave up 5 bases and J gave up 2 bases, with 19 bases separating them. CDR3 protein: CASSPDDYQEAYEQYF. CDR3 coding DNA: TGTGCCAGCAGCCCAGATGACTATCAGGAGGCCTACGAGCAGTACTTC. The whole variable domain, remainder taken from reference TRBV11-3 and TRBJ2-7, is EAGVVQSPRYKIIEKKQPVAFWCNPISGHNTLYWYLQNLGQGPELLIRYENEEAVDDSQLPKDRFSAERLKGVDSTLKIQPAELGDSAVYLCASSPDDYQEAYEQYFGPGTRLTVT.

This rearrangement joins TRBV7-8 to TRBJ2-5; D unclear. CDR3 length equals 15 residues. The V gene lost 2 bases and the J gene lost 5 bases, with 15 bases spanning the gap. Germline assignment: CDR1 SGHVS and CDR2 FQNEAQ. CDR3 loop: CASSLLSGLAETQYF. The CDR3 DNA follows: TGTGCCAGCAGCTTATTGTCGGGTCTTGCCGAGACCCAGTACTTC. The variable domain in full, with the rest retrieved from reference TRBV7-8 and TRBJ2-5, is GAGVSQSPRYKVAKRGQDVALRCDPISGHVSLFWYQQALGQGPEFLTYFQNEAQLDKSGLPSDRFFAERPEGSVSTLKIQRTQQEDSAVYLCASSLLSGLAETQYFGPGTRLLVL.

The CDR3 DNA reads TGTGCCAGCAGCCCGGGGTTTGGGCGTACCGAGCAGTACTTC. It yields the protein CASSPGFGRTEQYF. This rearrangement joins TRBV11-3 to TRBJ2-7; perhaps TRBD2 as D (5 bases). In germline, CDR1 is SGHNT, CDR2 YENEEA. Trimming cost V 5 bases and J 6 bases, with 17 bases left between them. The CDR3 has 14 amino acids.

The V gene is TRBV10-2, the J gene TRBJ1-1, with no clear D. This CDR3 is 14 amino acids long. The V gene lost 6 bases and the J gene lost 0 bases, with 11 bases spanning the gap. Germline CDR1 and CDR2: WSHSY and SAAADI. The chain's CDR3 is CASRAGYMNTEAFF. CDR3 sequence (DNA): TGCGCCAGCAGGGCAGGATACATGAACACTGAAGCTTTCTTT.

The chain links TRBV12-3 or TRBV12-4 to TRBJ1-2, with no clear D. The CDR3 runs to 13 residues. Trimming took 3 bases from V and 11 from J, leaving 16 bases between them. The CDR3 is CASSFGLMGDYTF. CDR3 nucleotides: TGTGCCAGCAGTTTTGGTCTAATGGGAGATTACACCTTC.

The chain combines TRBV3-1 (or the pseudogene TRBV3-2) with TRBJ2-1; 16 bases line up with TRBD2. Germline V CDR1 and CDR2: LGHDT, YNNKEL (reference sequence). V was pared by 4 bases and J by 7 bases, with 10 bases of the junction left unmatched. This CDR3 is built from 18 residues. The CDR3 DNA reads TGTGCCAGCAGCCCAGGGACTAGCGGGAGGGAGCAGGATAATGAGCAGTTCTTC. It encodes CASSPGTSGREQDNEQFF.

In this sample, this clone turned up once. This chain uses TRBV5-1 with TRBJ2-1, with TRBD1 as a possible D gene (5 bases). The CDR3 has 13 residues. Trimming cost V 1 base and J 9 bases, with 11 bases left between them. Per germline, CDR1 SGHRS and CDR2 YFSETQ. CDR3 nucleotide sequence: TGCGCCAGCAGCTTGAAGGGTAGGGGTGAGCAGTTCTTC. It is translated as CASSLKGRGEQFF.

The chain recombines TRBV27 with TRBJ1-6; D might be TRBD1 (6 bases). Germline V gene sequence: CDR1 MNHEY, CDR2 SMNVEV (reference sequence). Between the trimmed V and J ends, which lost 1 base and 7 bases, there was a span of 17 bases. The CDR3 covers 17 residues. Here the CDR3 DNA reads TGTGCCAGCAGTTTATACGGGGCAGGGGTGAGGAATTCACCCCTCCACTTT. It yields the protein CASSLYGAGVRNSPLHF.

The J gene is TRBJ2-2, the V gene TRBV5-1, with D tentatively TRBD2 (6 bases). This CDR3 comprises 13 residues. The germline V gene encodes CDR1 SGHRS and CDR2 YFSETQ. V was shortened by 1 base and J by 7 bases, with 8 bases between the two germline ends. CDR3 sequence (DNA): TGCGCCAGCAGCTTGTTGCGGGGCGGGGAGCTGTTTTTT. It codes for CASSLLRGGELFF. Full variable domain (remainder filled in from reference TRBV5-1 and TRBJ2-2): KAGVTQTPRYLIKTRGQQVTLSCSPISGHRSVSWYQQTPGQGLQFLFEYFSETQRNKGNFPGRFSGRQFSNSRSEMNVSTLELGDSALYLCASSLLRGGELFFGEGSRLTVL.

The chain is built from TRBV9 and TRBJ2-1, with TRBD1 identical over 7 bases. The CDR3 consists of 13 residues. With V trimmed by 3 bases and J by 8 bases, 5 bases remained unmatched. Per germline, CDR1 SGDLS and CDR2 YYNGEE. CDR3 loop: CASSADRAYEQFF. The CDR3 coding sequence is TGTGCCAGCAGCGCTGACAGGGCCTATGAGCAGTTCTTC.

This chain links TRBV2 with TRBJ2-2; a weak D match, TRBD2 (5 bases). The germline gives CDR1 SNHLY, CDR2 FYNNEI. V lost 4 bases, J lost 5 bases, and 11 bases lay in between. The CDR3 length is 14 residues. The DNA for the CDR3 is TGTGCCAGCAGTGGAGGGATCGGTACCGGGGAGCTGTTTTTT. Amino acids: CASSGGIGTGELFF.

The chain uses TRBV7-6 and TRBJ2-3; D is possibly TRBD1 (6 bases). The CDR3 sequence is 14 residues long. V was cut by 5 bases and J by 0 bases, with 9 bases left in between. Germline V gives CDR1 SGHVS, CDR2 FNYEAQ. DNA of the CDR3: TGTGCCAGCAGCAGAGGACAGAGCACAGATACGCAGTATTTT. Its translation is CASSRGQSTDTQYF.

The gene calls are TRBV7-2 and TRBJ2-7; D gene uncertain. V gave up 1 base and J gave up 4 bases, with 8 bases separating them. There are 13 residues in the CDR3. Looked up from germline, CDR1 is SGHTA and CDR2 is FQGNSA. CDR3 residues: CASSLVVGYEQYV. In DNA, the CDR3 is TGTGCCAGCAGCTTAGTCGTCGGGTACGAGCAGTACGTC.

The gene calls are TRBV5-6 and TRBJ2-1, with D possibly being TRBD1 (5 bases). V was trimmed by 0 bases and J by 3 bases, leaving 10 bases between them. Germline CDR1 is SGHDT and CDR2 is YYEEEE. This CDR3 region has 15 residues. As DNA, the CDR3 is TGTGCCAGCAGCTTGGGCCAGGGAAGCTACAATGAGCAGTTCTTC. Translation gives CASSLGQGSYNEQFF.

The chain joins TRBV5-1 to TRBJ2-5, with 10 nucleotides matching TRBD2. The V and J ends lost 2 bases and 5 bases, in that order; junction bases with no gene match: 6. CDR1 SGHRS and CDR2 YFSETQ come from the germline V gene. The CDR3 spans 15 residues. DNA for the CDR3: TGCGCCAGCAGCTTATTAGGGACTAGCGAGGAGACCCAGTACTTC. It yields the protein CASSLLGTSEETQYF. Variable domain in full (rest from reference TRBV5-1 and TRBJ2-5): KAGVTQTPRYLIKTRGQQVTLSCSPISGHRSVSWYQQTPGQGLQFLFEYFSETQRNKGNFPGRFSGRQFSNSRSEMNVSTLELGDSALYLCASSLLGTSEETQYFGPGTRLLVL.

The gene calls are TRBV5-1 and TRBJ2-4; 13 bases map to TRBD2. Germline V gives CDR1 SGHRS, CDR2 YFSETQ. The J segment lost 5 bases and the V segment lost 4 bases, leaving 3 bases of the junction unmatched. This CDR3 spans 15 amino acids. The CDR3 region is CASSLGTSGENIQYF. The CDR3 DNA is TGCGCCAGCAGCCTAGGGACTAGCGGGGAAAACATTCAGTACTTC.

J is TRBJ1-2 and V is TRBV5-6; D remains ambiguous. The germline V and J ends were trimmed by 1 base and 5 bases, with 9 bases remaining between them. Looked up from germline, CDR1 is SGHDT and CDR2 is YYEEEE. The CDR3 runs to 13 residues. CDR3 nucleotide sequence: TGTGCCAGCAGCTTGCGCCAGTTTTATGGCTACACCTTC. Residues: CASSLRQFYGYTF. Variable domain in full (rest from reference TRBV5-6 and TRBJ1-2): DAGVTQSPTHLIKTRGQQVTLRCSPKSGHDTVSWYQQALGQGPQFIFQYYEEEERQRGNFPDRFSGHQFPNYSSELNVNALLLGDSALYLCASSLRQFYGYTFGSGTRLTVV.

The V and J genes are TRBV29-1 and TRBJ1-1; tentatively, D is TRBD1 (6 bases). There are 15 residues in the CDR3. Trimming stripped 7 bases from V and 7 bases from J, with 25 bases between. Germline CDR1 reads SQVTM; CDR2 reads ANQGSEA. CDR3 bases: TGCAGCGCGGGAGACATCAGGGTTGGGGGCCGTGAAGCTTTCTTT. This encodes CSAGDIRVGGREAFF.

The chain couples TRBV7-8 to TRBJ1-4; D perhaps matches TRBD1 (5 bases). The V end lost 5 bases, the J end lost 4 bases, and 11 bases lay between the germline ends. CDR3 length: 14 residues. Germline V gene sequence: CDR1 SGHVS, CDR2 FQNEAQ. CDR3 in amino acids: CASSPAGVNEKLFF. In DNA form, the CDR3 reads TGTGCCAGCAGCCCGGCGGGGGTTAATGAAAAACTGTTTTTT.

This chain uses TRBV3-1 (or the pseudogene TRBV3-2) with TRBJ1-1, with D maybe TRBD1 (6 bases). The germline V and J ends were trimmed by 4 bases and 3 bases, with 12 bases remaining between them. The CDR3 covers 14 residues. Germline lookup yields CDR1 LGHDT and CDR2 YNNKEL (reference sequence). The CDR3 is CASSPPGHYTEAFF. The CDR3 DNA reads as TGTGCCAGCAGCCCTCCGGGACACTACACTGAAGCTTTCTTT.

The chain couples TRBV2 to TRBJ1-4; 9 bases agree with TRBD1. The CDR3 extends over 13 amino acids. V lost 8 bases, J lost 8 bases, and 6 bases stayed unmatched. Germline CDR1 SNHLY, CDR2 FYNNEI. The CDR3 sequence is CASSRTGAEKLFF. CDR3 DNA sequence: TGTGCCAGCTCCAGGACAGGGGCCGAAAAACTGTTTTTT.

This clone was counted only a few times. The chain couples TRBV2 to TRBJ2-2; the match to TRBD2 covers 7 bases. Trimming cost V 6 bases and J 1 base; bases outside gene matches: 5. The CDR3 is 15 amino acids. CDR1 is SNHLY and CDR2 is FYNNEI in the germline V gene. The CDR3 loop reads CASRASGKNTGELFF. The CDR3 coding sequence is TGTGCCAGCAGAGCCAGCGGGAAGAACACCGGGGAGCTGTTTTTT.

This clone came up once. The chain recombines TRBV5-4 with TRBJ2-1, with TRBD2 matching 9 bases. The V gene end was trimmed by 1 base and the J gene end by 7 bases; junction bases not matched to a gene: 6. The CDR3 runs to 15 residues. Germline lookup yields CDR1 SGHNT and CDR2 YYREEE (reference sequence). The CDR3 bases are TGTGCCAGCAGCTTGCAACTAGCGGGCAGGAATGAGCAGTTCTTC. This translates into CASSLQLAGRNEQFF.

In this sample, this clone turned up a few times. The gene calls are TRBV5-5 and TRBJ1-5; possibly TRBD1 for D (6 bases). CDR3 length: 18 residues. Germline V gives CDR1 SGHKS, CDR2 YYEKEE (reference sequence). The ends were cut back, 4 bases at V and 0 bases at J, with 20 bases in the middle. CDR3 amino acids: CASSPLWGGRYSNQPQHF. The CDR3 DNA sequence: TGTGCCAGCAGCCCCCTATGGGGGGGCAGATATAGCAATCAGCCCCAGCATTTT. The full variable domain, rest sourced from reference TRBV5-5 and TRBJ1-5, is DAGVTQSPTHLIKTRGQQVTLRCSPISGHKSVSWYQQVLGQGPQFIFQYYEKEERGRGNFPDRFSARQFPNYSSELNVNALLLGDSALYLCASSPLWGGRYSNQPQHFGDGTRLSIL.

The chain uses TRBV7-6 and TRBJ2-1; a weak D match, TRBD1 (5 bases). The ends were cut back, 2 bases at V and 2 bases at J, with 10 bases in the middle. The CDR3 extends over 15 amino acids. Germline CDR1 and CDR2: SGHVS and FNYEAQ. The chain's CDR3 is CASSLSRAPYNEQFF. DNA of the CDR3: TGTGCCAGCAGCTTAAGCAGGGCCCCCTACAATGAGCAGTTCTTC.